One and the same sample provided the 24 T cell receptor beta chains below, sequenced in a study of T cell responses to AZD1222 COVID-19 vaccine (dated by TCRdb to about 2021). The sample's time point label is to be understood as: about 28 days (+/-7) after the second vaccine dose. The treatment or condition label for this specimen denotes: meningococcal conjugate vaccine given as trial control. The library was prepared using the immunoSEQ multiplex PCR assay. Held by TCRdb, this immuneACCESS table contains in-frame sequences only and omits some clones. Under half of the omission traces to an unresolved V gene where checked; the cause of the rest is unknown. For this sample the table gives roughly 200,000 clones, of which roughly 94% were detected only once. The ten largest clones take up 1.5% to 2% of the sample. The starting material was peripheral blood, obtained 28 days after the second dose of the MenACWY control vaccine. All receptors come from an adult who received the MenACWY meningococcal vaccine as a control.

The chain couples TRBV28 to TRBJ1-5; D remains ambiguous. The CDR3 sequence is 13 residues long. Germline V gives CDR1 MDHEN, CDR2 SYDVKM. Trimming removed 5 bases from V and 4 bases from J, with 9 bases in between. CDR3 in amino acids: CASSPLGNQPQHF. The CDR3 bases are TGTGCCAGCAGTCCCCTCGGAAATCAGCCCCAGCATTTT.

The rearrangement links TRBV7-8 to TRBJ1-3, with D perhaps matching TRBD1 (6 bases). Germline values: CDR1 SGHVS, CDR2 FQNEAQ. V was pared by 2 bases and J by 2 bases, with 16 bases between. This CDR3 is 17 amino acids long. The CDR3 bases are TGTGCCAGCAGCTTAATAGGGACCGGGACACCTGGAAACACCATATATTTT. Encoded protein: CASSLIGTGTPGNTIYF.

The rearrangement links TRBV7-8 to TRBJ1-3; D may be TRBD1 (5 bases). V gave up 5 bases and J gave up 0 bases, with 14 bases separating them. Per germline, CDR1 SGHVS and CDR2 FQNEAQ. CDR3 length: 16 residues. CDR3 loop: CASSTPGTASGNTIYF. For the CDR3, the DNA is TGTGCCAGCAGCACCCCCGGGACGGCCTCTGGAAACACCATATATTTT.

The CDR3 spells CASSLATGPIYGYTF. CDR3 coding DNA: TGTGCCAGCAGTTTAGCGACAGGGCCCATCTATGGCTACACCTTC. The chain has TRBV27 and TRBJ1-2; 7 nucleotides match TRBD1. The germline V gene encodes CDR1 MNHEY and CDR2 SMNVEV (reference sequence). This CDR3 spans 15 amino acids. With V trimmed by 2 bases and J by 4 bases, 7 bases remained unmatched.

The chain employs TRBV27 and TRBJ2-7; 10 positions agree with TRBD2. The CDR3 extends over 16 amino acids. The V and J ends lost 0 bases and 9 bases, in that order; junction bases with no gene match: 11. Looked up from germline, CDR1 is MNHEY and CDR2 is SMNVEV (reference sequence). CDR3 in DNA: TGTGCCAGCAGTTTATCACCTAGCGGGAGACGGGGTGGGCAGTACTTC. Translation gives CASSLSPSGRRGGQYF.

This chain links TRBV7-9 with TRBJ1-4; 7 bases align to TRBD1. Germline V gene sequence: CDR1 SEHNR, CDR2 FQNEAQ (reference sequence). V shed 4 bases and J 8 bases; nucleotides not matched to a gene: 7. The CDR3 totals 14 residues. CDR3 DNA: TGTGCCAGCAGCTCAGACAGGGTAGGAGAAAAACTGTTTTTT. Its protein product is CASSSDRVGEKLFF.

This chain joins TRBV30 and TRBJ2-7; 7 nucleotides agree with TRBD1. CDR1 is GTSNPN and CDR2 is SVGIG in the germline V gene (reference sequence). V was pared by 3 bases and J by 7 bases, with 12 bases of the junction left unmatched. This CDR3 is 14 amino acids long. This CDR3 is CAWRDSPTGEEQYF. The CDR3 coding sequence is TGTGCCTGGAGGGACTCACCAACAGGGGAAGAGCAGTACTTC.

The V gene is TRBV7-8, the J gene TRBJ2-7; D is tentatively TRBD1 or TRBD2 (7 bases each). CDR1 is SGHVS and CDR2 is FQNEAQ in the germline V gene. The length of the CDR3 is 15 residues. V lost 4 bases and J 0 bases, leaving 13 bases between the germline ends. The CDR3 nucleotides are TGTGCCAGCAGCTCACGGGGGGACAGCTCCTACGAGCAGTACTTC. This sequence encodes CASSSRGDSSYEQYF.

CDR3 residues: CACSGNNEQFF. For the CDR3, the DNA is TGTGCCTGCTCAGGGAACAATGAGCAGTTCTTC. The chain has TRBV30 and TRBJ2-1; TRBD1 might be the D (5 bases). The CDR3 totals 11 residues. CDR1 GTSNPN and CDR2 SVGIG come from the germline V gene (reference sequence). Deletions cut 6 bases from V and 5 bases from J, with 8 bases between. Full variable domain (missing parts from reference TRBV30 and TRBJ2-1): SQTIHQWPATLVQPVGSPLSLECTVEGTSNPNLYWYRQAAGRGLQLLFYSVGIGQISSEVPQNLSASRPQDRQFILSSKKLLLSDSGFYLCACSGNNEQFFGPGTRLTVL.

CDR3 in DNA: TGTGCCACCAGCACCCAGCGGGCCTACGAGCAGTACTTC. As protein: CATSTQRAYEQYF. The chain uses TRBV15 and TRBJ2-7; D is perhaps TRBD2 (6 bases). Germline-derived CDR1 and CDR2 are LNHNV and YYDKDF (reference sequence). Trimming removed 4 bases at V and 2 bases at J, with 9 bases between. This CDR3 is built from 13 residues.

The gene calls are TRBV10-3 and TRBJ1-1; D not resolved. V gave up 0 bases and J gave up 0 bases, with 8 bases separating them. Germline V gene data show CDR1 as ENHRY and CDR2 as SYGVKD. The CDR3 is 15 amino acids. CDR3 in DNA: TGTGCCATCAGTGAGTCGGGTACAGTGAACACTGAAGCTTTCTTT. This gives the protein CAISESGTVNTEAFF.

CDR3 sequence: CASSPTGKDGYTF. For the CDR3, the DNA is TGTGCCAGCAGCCCGACAGGGAAAGATGGCTACACCTTC. V usage is TRBV5-8 and J usage is TRBJ1-2, with 7 bases identical to TRBD1. The V segment lost 4 bases and the J segment 6 bases; nucleotides outside the gene matches: 6. This CDR3 region has 13 residues. Germline lookup yields CDR1 SGHTS and CDR2 YDEGEE.

This rearrangement joins TRBV4-1 to TRBJ2-2; perhaps TRBD1 as D (5 bases). There are 16 residues in the CDR3. V was shortened by 0 bases and J by 0 bases, with 8 bases between the two germline ends. Germline assignment: CDR1 MGHRA and CDR2 YSYEKL. The CDR3 coding sequence is TGCGCCAGCAGCCAAGAAGGGGCCGCGAACACCGGGGAGCTGTTTTTT. This codes for CASSQEGAANTGELFF.

CDR3 nucleotide sequence: TGCAGCGTTGAGCCCGCAGGTACCTCGGGAAAACTGTTTTTT. Its translation: CSVEPAGTSGKLFF. The rearrangement uses TRBV29-1 and TRBJ1-4; D not certain. CDR1 is SQVTM, CDR2 ANQGSEA, per germline. This CDR3 contains 14 residues. The ends were cut back, 3 bases at V and 10 bases at J, with 18 bases in the middle.

The CDR3 nucleotides read TGCGCCAGCAGCTTCTTGGCAGGAGTGAACACTGAAGCTTTCTTT. Its protein is CASSFLAGVNTEAFF. The chain is built from TRBV5-1 and TRBJ1-1; D is uncertain. V lost 2 bases and J lost 0, with 11 bases in between. This CDR3 contains 15 residues. Germline V gene data show CDR1 as SGHRS and CDR2 as YFSETQ. Filled out from reference TRBV5-1 and TRBJ1-1, the complete variable domain reads KAGVTQTPRYLIKTRGQQVTLSCSPISGHRSVSWYQQTPGQGLQFLFEYFSETQRNKGNFPGRFSGRQFSNSRSEMNVSTLELGDSALYLCASSFLAGVNTEAFFGQGTRLTVV.

The genes are TRBV28 and TRBJ2-3; D might be TRBD2 (6 bases). CDR3 size: 13 residues. Germline CDR1 reads MDHEN; CDR2 reads SYDVKM. Trimming removed 8 bases at V and 0 bases at J, with 9 bases between. Here the CDR3 reads CASASGSTDTQYF. CDR3 nucleotides: TGTGCCAGCGCAAGCGGGAGCACAGATACGCAGTATTTT.

V is TRBV5-1 and J is TRBJ2-1; TRBD1 aligns across 8 bases. There are 15 residues in the CDR3. Looked up from germline, CDR1 is SGHRS and CDR2 is YFSETQ. With V trimmed by 3 bases and J by 4 bases, 6 bases remained unmatched. The DNA for the CDR3 is TGCGCCAGCAGCTGGGGACAGGATTTTTACAATGAGCAGTTCTTC. It specifies CASSWGQDFYNEQFF.

The chain employs TRBV6-2 or TRBV6-3 and TRBJ1-5; 9 bases fit TRBD1. V lost 7 bases to trimming and J lost 2 bases; unmatched junction nucleotides: 9. The CDR3 runs to 16 residues. CDR1 is MNHEY and CDR2 is SVGEGT in the germline V gene. CDR3 in amino acids: CASTPGQGRGNQPQHF. The CDR3, as DNA: TGTGCCAGCACCCCAGGACAGGGGAGAGGCAATCAGCCCCAGCATTTT.

This rearrangement joins TRBV28 to TRBJ2-7; TRBD1 aligns across 11 bases. This CDR3 region has 14 residues. V lost 5 bases to trimming and J lost 2 bases; unmatched junction nucleotides: 2. CDR1 MDHEN and CDR2 SYDVKM come from the germline V gene. CDR3 loop: CASSRTGGPYEQYF. The CDR3 DNA follows: TGTGCCAGCAGTCGGACAGGGGGCCCCTACGAGCAGTACTTC.

This clone has only one observation. The genes are TRBV7-6 and TRBJ1-4; TRBD1 is a possible D gene (6 bases). This CDR3 is 17 amino acids long. Germline loops: CDR1 SGHVS, CDR2 FNYEAQ. The germline V and J ends were trimmed by 3 bases and 8 bases, with 22 bases remaining between them. The CDR3 nucleotides read TGTGCCAGCAGCTTGTTTTCAGGGGTAATCTCCGGGGAAAAACTGTTTTTT. Amino acids: CASSLFSGVISGEKLFF.

The V and J genes are TRBV28 and TRBJ2-7; TRBD2 agrees at 12 bases. CDR1 is MDHEN and CDR2 is SYDVKM in the germline V gene. J was trimmed by 3 bases and V by 2 bases; bases with no gene match: 8. CDR3 length equals 17 residues. The DNA for the CDR3 is TGTGCCAGCAGTTTACCCCAAAGACTAGCGGGAGTCTACGAGCAGTACTTC. Its protein is CASSLPQRLAGVYEQYF.

In DNA, the CDR3 is TGTGCCAGCTCACCACAGTTCACTGCTCCCTACGAGCAGTACTTC. Its translation is CASSPQFTAPYEQYF. The J gene is TRBJ2-7, the V gene TRBV18; D gene unclear. The CDR3 contains 15 residues. With 1 base removed from V and 2 bases from J, the gap between germline ends came to 12 bases. Germline CDR1 reads KGHSH; CDR2 reads LQKENI.

This chain joins TRBV6-5 and TRBJ1-6; no reliable D call. The germline gives CDR1 MNHEY, CDR2 SVGAGI. This CDR3 has 15 amino acids. The ends were cut back, 3 bases at V and 7 bases at J, with 13 bases in the middle. CDR3 sequence (DNA): TGTGCCAGCAGTTATACGGGCGGAGACAATTCACCCCTCCACTTT. Translation gives CASSYTGGDNSPLHF.

The CDR3: CATEGTSSGVEQYF. Here the CDR3 DNA reads TGTGCAACCGAGGGGACTTCCTCAGGGGTGGAGCAGTACTTC. The chain links TRBV7-8 to TRBJ2-7; D possibly matches TRBD1 or TRBD2 (6 bases each). Germline V gene sequence: CDR1 SGHVS, CDR2 FQNEAQ. The CDR3 consists of 14 residues.